These T cell receptor beta chains were read from a single sample in a study of CD8 T cells in ankylosing spondylitis. TCRdb recomputed calls from the 5' RACE reads with MiXCR, one row per CDR3 protein. The table includes some 130,000 distinct CDR3 sequences, approximately 13% detected once. Material for sequencing was blood, either unsorted or a sorted T cell fraction (not recorded which). These receptors were obtained from a female donor with ankylosing spondylitis or in good health (not recorded which). Both conserved end residues are part of each CDR3. The order of the fields is V gene, D gene, clone size, J gene, CDR3 DNA, CDR3 protein. D genes are given only for firm matches. The size field is filled for only some rows; it gives once, few, many or a size class.

TRBV7-2	NA	NA	TRBJ2-1	TGTGCCAGCAACCCGGACTCGTCCTACAATGAGCAGTTCTTC	CASNPDSSYNEQFF
TRBV7-9	NA	few	TRBJ1-6	TGTGCCAGCAGCCGGCTCGGAGCGGGGAATTCACCCCTCCACTTT	CASSRLGAGNSPLHF
TRBV29-1	NA	many	TRBJ2-2	TGCAGCGTTGAGTGGGGGAGAAGCACCGGGGAGCTGTTTTTT	CSVEWGRSTGELFF
TRBV6-1	TRBD1	many	TRBJ1-2	TGTGCCAGCAGTGGGGAACAGGGGTATGGCTACACCTTC	CASSGEQGYGYTF
TRBV20-1	NA	many	TRBJ2-3	TGCAGTGCTACCCCAAGGGGGGTAAGCACAGATACGCAGTATTTT	CSATPRGVSTDTQYF
TRBV5-5	NA	NA	TRBJ2-7	TGTGCCAGCAGCTTGGGACAGCGATACTACGAGCAGTACTTC	CASSLGQRYYEQYF
TRBV7-2	NA	many	TRBJ2-7	TGTGCCAGCAGCTTAGCTGGTGATATCGCCCTCTACGAGCAGTACTTC	CASSLAGDIALYEQYF
TRBV12-3/TRBV12-4	NA	many	TRBJ1-2	TGTGCCAGCAGTTACAAGTTAAACTATGGCTACACCTTC	CASSYKLNYGYTF
TRBV20-1	TRBD1	many	TRBJ1-3	TGCAGTGCTAGTTACGGAACAGGGGGCTCTGGAAACACCATATATTTT	CSASYGTGGSGNTIYF
TRBV18	NA	NA	TRBJ2-7	TGTGCCAGCTCATCGACCGGGACAACCAACTCCTACGAGCAGTACTTC	CASSSTGTTNSYEQYF
TRBV29-1	NA	many	TRBJ2-1	TGCAGCGTTGGACGGGAATACAATGAGCAGTTCTTC	CSVGREYNEQFF
TRBV19	NA	NA	TRBJ2-1	TGTGCCAGTAGTACGGACCAGGGGAGGTACAATGAGCAGTTCTTC	CASSTDQGRYNEQFF
TRBV7-9	NA	few	TRBJ2-7	TGTGCCAGCAGCTTAGCTTCCAGGAGCGGGTTCTACGAGCAGTACTTC	CASSLASRSGFYEQYF
TRBV7-9	NA	NA	TRBJ1-1	TGTGCCAGCAGCTTAGCCGCGGGTGGTGAAGCTTTCTTT	CASSLAAGGEAFF
TRBV5-1	NA	few	TRBJ2-7	TGCGCCAGCAGCTTGGACTATGGGGGTGTTGAGCAGTACTTC	CASSLDYGGVEQYF
TRBV5-1	NA	few	TRBJ2-5	TGCGCCAGCAGCTTGGCGCCACTAGAGACCCAGTACTTC	CASSLAPLETQYF
TRBV18	NA	NA	TRBJ2-7	TGTGCCAGCTCACCAGATGCAGGTCCCTACGAGCAGTACTTC	CASSPDAGPYEQYF
TRBV5-1	NA	NA	TRBJ2-1	TGCGCCAGCAGCTGGGGCCTCAAAGCCTACAATGAGCAGTTCTTC	CASSWGLKAYNEQFF
TRBV20-1	NA	NA	TRBJ2-3	TGCAGTGCTAGAGTCCTGCCAGATACGCAGTATTTT	CSARVLPDTQYF
TRBV15	NA	many	TRBJ2-3	TGTGCCACCAGCAACACAGATACGCAGTATTTT	CATSNTDTQYF
TRBV2	NA	few	TRBJ2-7	TGTGCCAGCAGCAAAGGCGACCCGAGCTCCTACGAGCAGTACTTC	CASSKGDPSSYEQYF
TRBV7-9	NA	many	TRBJ2-7	TGTGCCAGCAGCAATCAGGGGTTCTACGAGCAGTACTTC	CASSNQGFYEQYF
TRBV4-2	TRBD2	NA	TRBJ2-7	TGTGCCAGCAGCCAAGGTATGGCGGGAGGTACCTACGAGCAGTACTTC	CASSQGMAGGTYEQYF
TRBV29-1	NA	many	TRBJ2-2	TGCAGCGTTGCCCCGAGCACCGGGGAGCTGTTTTTT	CSVAPSTGELFF
TRBV5-1	TRBD2	few	TRBJ2-7	TGCGCCAGCAGCTTGGAATCCAGCGGGGCCTACGAGCAGTACTTC	CASSLESSGAYEQYF